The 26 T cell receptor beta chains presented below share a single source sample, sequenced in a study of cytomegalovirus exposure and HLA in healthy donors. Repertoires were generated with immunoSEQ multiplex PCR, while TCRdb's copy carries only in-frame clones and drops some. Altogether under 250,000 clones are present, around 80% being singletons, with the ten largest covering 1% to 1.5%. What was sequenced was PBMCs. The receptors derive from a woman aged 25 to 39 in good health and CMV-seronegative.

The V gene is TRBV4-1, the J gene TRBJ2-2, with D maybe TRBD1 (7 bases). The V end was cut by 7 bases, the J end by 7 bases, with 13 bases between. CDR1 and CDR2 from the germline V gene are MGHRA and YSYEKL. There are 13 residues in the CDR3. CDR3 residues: CASTQGGFGELFF. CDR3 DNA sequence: TGCGCCAGCACCCAGGGGGGATTCGGGGAGCTGTTTTTT.

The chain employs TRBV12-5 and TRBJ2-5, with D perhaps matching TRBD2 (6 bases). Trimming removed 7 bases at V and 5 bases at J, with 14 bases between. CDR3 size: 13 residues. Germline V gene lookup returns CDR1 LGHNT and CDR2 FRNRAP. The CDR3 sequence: CASAGLITETQYF. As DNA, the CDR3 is TGTGCTAGTGCGGGACTTATTACGGAGACCCAGTACTTC.

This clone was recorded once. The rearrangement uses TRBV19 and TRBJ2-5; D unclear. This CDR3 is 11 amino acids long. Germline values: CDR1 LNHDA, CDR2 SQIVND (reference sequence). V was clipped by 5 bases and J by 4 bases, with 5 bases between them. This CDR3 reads CASSGGETQYF. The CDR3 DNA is TGTGCCAGTAGTGGCGGAGAGACCCAGTACTTC.

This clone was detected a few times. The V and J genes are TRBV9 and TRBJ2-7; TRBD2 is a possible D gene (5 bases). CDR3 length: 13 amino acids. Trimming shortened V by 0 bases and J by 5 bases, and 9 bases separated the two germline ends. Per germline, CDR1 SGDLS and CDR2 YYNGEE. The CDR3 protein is CASSVGTFDEQYF. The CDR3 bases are TGTGCCAGCAGCGTAGGGACTTTTGACGAGCAGTACTTC.

CDR3 sequence (DNA): TGTGCCAGCAGCTTAGAATGGGAGGAGTTCCGCTCCTACGAGCAGTACTTC. Amino acid sequence: CASSLEWEEFRSYEQYF. This chain uses TRBV11-2 with TRBJ2-7; a weak D match, TRBD2 (6 bases). The CDR3 has 17 amino acids. Germline V lookup: CDR1 SGHAT, CDR2 FQNNGV. Deletions cut 0 bases from V and 0 bases from J, with 15 bases between.

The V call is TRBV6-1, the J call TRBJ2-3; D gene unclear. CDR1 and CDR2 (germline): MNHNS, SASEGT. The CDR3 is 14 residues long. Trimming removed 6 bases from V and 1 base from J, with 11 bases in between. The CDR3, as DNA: TGTGCCAGCAGGTTATCAGGTGGCACAGATACGCAGTATTTT. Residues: CASRLSGGTDTQYF.

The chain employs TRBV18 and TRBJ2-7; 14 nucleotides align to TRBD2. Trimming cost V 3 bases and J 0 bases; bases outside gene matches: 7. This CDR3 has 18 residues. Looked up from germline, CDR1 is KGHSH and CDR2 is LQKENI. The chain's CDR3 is CASSPGLAGAAGSYEQYF. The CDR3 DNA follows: TGTGCCAGCTCACCGGGACTAGCGGGAGCGGCTGGCTCCTACGAGCAGTACTTC.

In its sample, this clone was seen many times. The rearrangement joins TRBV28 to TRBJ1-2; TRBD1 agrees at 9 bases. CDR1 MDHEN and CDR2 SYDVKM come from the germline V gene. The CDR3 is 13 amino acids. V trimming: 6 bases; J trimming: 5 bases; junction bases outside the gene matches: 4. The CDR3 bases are TGTGCCAGCAGGGGACAGGGAAGGTATGGCTACACCTTC. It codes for CASRGQGRYGYTF.

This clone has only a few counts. The CDR3 DNA follows: TGTGCCAGCAGCCACCCACAGGGGAACACTGAAGCTTTCTTT. It yields the protein CASSHPQGNTEAFF. This chain uses TRBV4-2 with TRBJ1-1; D is perhaps TRBD1 (6 bases). This CDR3 contains 14 residues. Germline V CDR1 and CDR2: LGHNA, YNFKEQ. V was cut by 3 bases and J by 1 base, with 9 bases left in between.

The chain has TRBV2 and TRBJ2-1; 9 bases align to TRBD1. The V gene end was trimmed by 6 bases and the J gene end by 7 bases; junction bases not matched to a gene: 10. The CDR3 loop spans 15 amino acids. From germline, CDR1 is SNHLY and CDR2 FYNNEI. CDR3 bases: TGTGCCAGCAGGTCGGGACAGGGTATTTTGAATGAGCAGTTCTTC. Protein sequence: CASRSGQGILNEQFF.

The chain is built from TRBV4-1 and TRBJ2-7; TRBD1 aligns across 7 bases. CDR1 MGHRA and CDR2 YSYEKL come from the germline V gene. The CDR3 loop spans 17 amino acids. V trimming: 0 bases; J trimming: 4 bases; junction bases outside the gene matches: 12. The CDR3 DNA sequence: TGCGCCAGCAGCCAAGACTTGTTAAAGGGACAGCTGTACGAGCAGTACTTC. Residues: CASSQDLLKGQLYEQYF.

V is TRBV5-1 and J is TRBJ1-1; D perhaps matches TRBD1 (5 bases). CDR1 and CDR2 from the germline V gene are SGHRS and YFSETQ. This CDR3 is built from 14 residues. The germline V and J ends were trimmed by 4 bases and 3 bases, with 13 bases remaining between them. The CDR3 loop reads CASSGGVGDTEAFF. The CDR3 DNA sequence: TGCGCCAGCAGCGGAGGGGTGGGGGACACTGAAGCTTTCTTT.

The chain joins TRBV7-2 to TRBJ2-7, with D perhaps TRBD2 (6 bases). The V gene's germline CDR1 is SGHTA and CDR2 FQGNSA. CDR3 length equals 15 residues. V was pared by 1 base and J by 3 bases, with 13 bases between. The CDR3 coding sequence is TGTGCCAGCAGCTTAGGGGGAGTCGGGGGCTACGAGCAGTACTTC. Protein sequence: CASSLGGVGGYEQYF.

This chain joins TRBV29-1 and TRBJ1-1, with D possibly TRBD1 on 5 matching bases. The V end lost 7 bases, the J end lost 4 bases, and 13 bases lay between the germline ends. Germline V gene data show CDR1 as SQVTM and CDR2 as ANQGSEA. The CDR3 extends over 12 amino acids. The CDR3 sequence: CSGGGRGTEAFF. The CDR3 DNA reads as TGCAGCGGCGGGGGAAGGGGCACTGAAGCTTTCTTT.

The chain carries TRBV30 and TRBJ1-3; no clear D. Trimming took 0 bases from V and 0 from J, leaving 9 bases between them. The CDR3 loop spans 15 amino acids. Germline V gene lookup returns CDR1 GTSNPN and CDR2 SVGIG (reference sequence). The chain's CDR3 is CAWSVGPFSGNTIYF. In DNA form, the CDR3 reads TGTGCCTGGAGTGTTGGCCCTTTCTCTGGAAACACCATATATTTT.

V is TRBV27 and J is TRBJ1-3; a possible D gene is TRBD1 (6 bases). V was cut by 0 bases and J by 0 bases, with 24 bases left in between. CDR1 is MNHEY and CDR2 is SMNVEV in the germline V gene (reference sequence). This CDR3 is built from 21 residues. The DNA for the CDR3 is TGTGCCAGCAGTTTATCCCGGATAACCGGGACAAGCAATCCCTCTGGAAACACCATATATTTT. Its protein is CASSLSRITGTSNPSGNTIYF.

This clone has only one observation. The CDR3 DNA reads TGTGCCAGCTCACCATTTGCAGGGTCTGGGGCCAACGTCCTGACTTTC. Translation gives CASSPFAGSGANVLTF. The J gene is TRBJ2-6, the V gene TRBV18; TRBD1 might be the D (5 bases). The CDR3 runs 16 residues. Between the trimmed V and J ends, which lost 2 bases and 1 base, there was a span of 9 bases. CDR1 is KGHSH and CDR2 is LQKENI in the germline V gene. The variable domain in full, completed from reference TRBV18 and TRBJ2-6, reads NAGVMQNPRHLVRRRGQEARLRCSPMKGHSHVYWYRQLPEEGLKFMVYLQKENIIDESGMPKERFSAEFPKEGPSILRIQQVVRGDSAAYFCASSPFAGSGANVLTFGAGSRLTVL.

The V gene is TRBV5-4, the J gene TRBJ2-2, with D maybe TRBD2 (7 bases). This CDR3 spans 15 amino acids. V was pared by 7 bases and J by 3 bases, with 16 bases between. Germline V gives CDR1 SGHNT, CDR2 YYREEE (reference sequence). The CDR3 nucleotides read TGTGCCAGCCTCGAGGGGGGGCCGGACACCGGGGAGCTGTTTTTT. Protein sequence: CASLEGGPDTGELFF.

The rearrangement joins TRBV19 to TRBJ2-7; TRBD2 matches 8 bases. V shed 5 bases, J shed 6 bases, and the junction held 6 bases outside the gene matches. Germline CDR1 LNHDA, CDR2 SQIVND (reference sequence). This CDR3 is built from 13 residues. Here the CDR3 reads CASSPGLAVEQYF. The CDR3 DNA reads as TGTGCCAGTAGTCCAGGACTAGCTGTCGAGCAGTACTTC.

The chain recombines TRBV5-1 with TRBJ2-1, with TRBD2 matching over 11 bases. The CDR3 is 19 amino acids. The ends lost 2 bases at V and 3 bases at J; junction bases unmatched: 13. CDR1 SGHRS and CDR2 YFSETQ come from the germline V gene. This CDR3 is CASSFPGTSGFEDYNEQFF. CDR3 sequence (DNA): TGCGCCAGCAGCTTTCCCGGGACTAGCGGATTTGAGGACTACAATGAGCAGTTCTTC.

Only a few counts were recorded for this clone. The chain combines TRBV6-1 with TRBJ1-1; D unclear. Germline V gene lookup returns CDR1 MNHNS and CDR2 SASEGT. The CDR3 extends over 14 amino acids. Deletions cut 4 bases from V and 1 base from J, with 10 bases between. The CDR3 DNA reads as TGTGCCAGCAGTGCGAGGCCAGAGAACACTGAAGCTTTCTTT. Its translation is CASSARPENTEAFF.

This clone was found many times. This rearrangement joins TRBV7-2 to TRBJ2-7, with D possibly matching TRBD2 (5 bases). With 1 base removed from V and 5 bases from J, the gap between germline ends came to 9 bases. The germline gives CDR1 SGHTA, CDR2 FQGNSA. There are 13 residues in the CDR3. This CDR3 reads CASSLVWRDEQYF. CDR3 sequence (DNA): TGTGCCAGCAGCTTAGTCTGGCGGGACGAGCAGTACTTC.

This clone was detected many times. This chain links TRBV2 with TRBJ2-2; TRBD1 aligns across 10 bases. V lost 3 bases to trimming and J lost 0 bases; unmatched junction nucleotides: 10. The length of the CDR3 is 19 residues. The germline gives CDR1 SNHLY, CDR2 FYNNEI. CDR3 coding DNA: TGTGCCAGCAGTGATGGGTCGGGACAGGGGCGGCCGAACACCGGGGAGCTGTTTTTT. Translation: CASSDGSGQGRPNTGELFF.

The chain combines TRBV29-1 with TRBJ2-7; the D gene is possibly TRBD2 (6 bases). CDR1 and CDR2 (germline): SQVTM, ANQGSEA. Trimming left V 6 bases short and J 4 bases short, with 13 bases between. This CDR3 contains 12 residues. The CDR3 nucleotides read TGCAGCGTGGGCGGGAAGCGGTACGAGCAGTACTTC. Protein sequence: CSVGGKRYEQYF.

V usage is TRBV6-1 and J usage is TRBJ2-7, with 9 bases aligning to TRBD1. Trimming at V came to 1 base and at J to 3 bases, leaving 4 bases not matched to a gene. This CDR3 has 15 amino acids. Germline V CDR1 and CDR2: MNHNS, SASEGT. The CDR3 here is CASSEGGTGIYEQYF. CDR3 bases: TGTGCCAGCAGTGAAGGCGGGACAGGGATCTACGAGCAGTACTTC.

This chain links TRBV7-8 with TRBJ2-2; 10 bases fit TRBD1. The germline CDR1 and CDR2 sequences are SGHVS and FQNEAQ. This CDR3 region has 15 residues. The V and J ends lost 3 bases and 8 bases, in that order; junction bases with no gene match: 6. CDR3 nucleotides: TGTGCCAGCAGCTTCCGACAGGGGGCAGGTGGGGAGCTGTTTTTT. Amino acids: CASSFRQGAGGELFF.